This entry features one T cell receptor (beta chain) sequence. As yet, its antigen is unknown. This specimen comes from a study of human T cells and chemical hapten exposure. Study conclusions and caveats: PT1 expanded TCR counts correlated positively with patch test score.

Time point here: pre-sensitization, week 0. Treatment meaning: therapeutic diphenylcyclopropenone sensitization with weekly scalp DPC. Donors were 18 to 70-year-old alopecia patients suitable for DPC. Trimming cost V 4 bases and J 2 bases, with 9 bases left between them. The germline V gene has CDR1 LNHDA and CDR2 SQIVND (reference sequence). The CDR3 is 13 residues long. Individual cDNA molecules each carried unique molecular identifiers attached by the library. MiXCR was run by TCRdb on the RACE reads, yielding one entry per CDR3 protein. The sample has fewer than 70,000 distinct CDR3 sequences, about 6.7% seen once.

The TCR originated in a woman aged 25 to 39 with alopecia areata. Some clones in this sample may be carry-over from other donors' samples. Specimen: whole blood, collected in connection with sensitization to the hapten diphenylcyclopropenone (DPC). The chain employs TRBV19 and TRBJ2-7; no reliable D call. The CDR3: CASSSSLPYEQYF. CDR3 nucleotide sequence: TGTGCCAGTAGTAGCTCGCTGCCCTACGAGCAGTACTTC.